Following are 20 T cell receptor beta chains from one sample sequenced in a study of shared clonotypes between healthy human individuals. Only CD45RO-negative cells positively selected for CCR7 counted as naive CD8 cells, so terminally differentiated effector memory CD45RA+ cells were excluded. The assay was immunoSEQ multiplex PCR, and TCRdb's table has in-frame clones only and misses some. The data show millions of clones, with 85% to 95% seen just once and around 1.7% held by the top ten. Sequenced sample: naive CD8+ T cells from PBMCs. The source is a man aged 18 to 35 in good health. Some clones in this sample may be carry-over from other donors' samples.

V is TRBV27 and J is TRBJ2-1; D is ambiguous. CDR1 MNHEY and CDR2 SMNVEV come from the germline V gene (reference sequence). With 7 bases removed from V and 8 bases from J, the gap between germline ends came to 12 bases. CDR3 length equals 12 residues. The CDR3: CASTDGSYEQFF. The CDR3 DNA is TGTGCCAGCACGGACGGGTCCTATGAGCAGTTCTTC.

The CDR3 nucleotides are TGCGCCAGCAGCCCCCGGACAGGGAGAAACACTGAAGCTTTCTTT. As protein: CASSPRTGRNTEAFF. The chain joins TRBV4-1 to TRBJ1-1; 8 bases line up with TRBD1. Germline trimming cut 4 bases from V and 2 bases from J; bases unmatched to any gene: 6. There are 15 residues in the CDR3. Looked up from germline, CDR1 is MGHRA and CDR2 is YSYEKL.

V usage is TRBV5-1 and J usage is TRBJ2-1; the D gene is possibly TRBD2 (6 bases). Trimming removed 0 bases from V and 6 bases from J, with 22 bases in between. The CDR3 has 18 residues. CDR1 is SGHRS, CDR2 YFSETQ, per germline. For the CDR3, the DNA is TGCGCCAGCAGCTTGGTTGTAGGGATCGGGCGGGGACCCAATGAGCAGTTCTTC. Its translation: CASSLVVGIGRGPNEQFF.

The rearrangement joins TRBV13 to TRBJ1-2, with TRBD1 matching over 12 bases. The junction had 10 bases not matched to a gene; V was cut back by 5 bases and J by 6 bases. Germline-derived CDR1 and CDR2 are PRHDT and FYEKMQ (reference sequence). The CDR3 is made up of 16 amino acids. Written as DNA, the CDR3 is TGTGCCAGCAGCACTAACCGGGACAGGGGGCATCATGGCTACACCTTC. Its protein product is CASSTNRDRGHHGYTF.

This clone came up once. The chain is built from TRBV18 and TRBJ2-4, with D perhaps given as TRBD1 or TRBD2 (5 bases each). This CDR3 comprises 14 residues. Trimming removed 6 bases from V and 9 bases from J, with 18 bases in between. Germline V lookup: CDR1 KGHSH, CDR2 LQKENI. CDR3: CASSWDPGMGIQYF. CDR3 in DNA: TGTGCCAGCTCCTGGGACCCTGGCATGGGCATTCAGTACTTC.

V and J are TRBV6-5 and TRBJ2-1; a weak D match, TRBD2 (6 bases). V was clipped by 7 bases and J by 4 bases, with 14 bases between them. The CDR3 covers 14 residues. Germline V lookup: CDR1 MNHEY, CDR2 SVGAGI. CDR3 residues: CASTERAGYNEQFF. The CDR3 nucleotides are TGTGCCAGCACGGAGCGGGCCGGGTACAATGAGCAGTTCTTC.

A note on this clone: Distinct nucleotide sequences in the sample also encode this CDR3. The chain combines TRBV9 with TRBJ2-1; D gene uncertain. V was trimmed by 0 bases and J by 9 bases, leaving 7 bases between them. CDR1 SGDLS and CDR2 YYNGEE come from the germline V gene. The CDR3 covers 12 residues. In DNA form, the CDR3 reads TGTGCCAGCAGCGTAGGGGTGAGTGAGCAGTTCTTC. This codes for CASSVGVSEQFF.

As to this clone: Other nucleotide sequences in the sample specify the same CDR3. The rearrangement joins TRBV6-4 to TRBJ2-1; TRBD2 agrees at 13 bases. The CDR3 has 15 amino acids. The trim removed 4 bases at V and 4 bases at J, leaving 1 base unmatched. CDR1 is MRHNA, CDR2 SNTAGT, per germline. The CDR3 DNA reads TGTGCCAGCAGTGCGGGACTAGCGGGGTACAATGAGCAGTTCTTC. This codes for CASSAGLAGYNEQFF.

This rearrangement joins TRBV6-6 to TRBJ2-7; 7 bases fit TRBD1. V was clipped by 0 bases and J by 3 bases; unmatched bases: 2. Per the germline V gene, CDR1 is MNHNY and CDR2 is SVGAGI (reference sequence). The CDR3 is made up of 14 amino acids. The CDR3 reads CASSYSQGIYEQYF. The CDR3 bases are TGTGCCAGCAGTTACTCACAGGGGATCTACGAGCAGTACTTC.

The chain recombines TRBV2 with TRBJ2-7; 10 bases agree with TRBD2. Germline V gene lookup returns CDR1 SNHLY and CDR2 FYNNEI. The V and J ends lost 6 bases and 0 bases, in that order; junction bases with no gene match: 8. CDR3 length: 16 amino acids. This chain's CDR3 is CASSLGLAVSSYEQYF. The CDR3 DNA reads TGTGCCAGCAGCCTAGGACTAGCGGTAAGCTCCTACGAGCAGTACTTC.

V usage is TRBV25-1 and J usage is TRBJ2-7, with D perhaps given as TRBD1 or TRBD2 (6 bases each). This CDR3 contains 15 residues. CDR1 and CDR2 from the germline V gene are MGHDK and SYGVNS. The V end lost 1 base, the J end lost 3 bases, and 13 bases lay between the germline ends. Here the CDR3 reads CASSESRDTVYEQYF. For the CDR3, the DNA is TGTGCCAGCAGTGAATCGCGGGACACCGTCTACGAGCAGTACTTC.

J is TRBJ2-2 and V is TRBV19; the match to TRBD1 covers 8 bases. This CDR3 contains 16 residues. Germline V gene lookup returns CDR1 LNHDA and CDR2 SQIVND (reference sequence). V shed 3 bases and J 5 bases; nucleotides not matched to a gene: 8. CDR3 in amino acids: CASSMLRTGYTGELFF. CDR3 nucleotides: TGTGCCAGTAGTATGCTTCGGACAGGGTATACCGGGGAGCTGTTTTTT. Full variable domain (remainder filled in from reference TRBV19 and TRBJ2-2): DGGITQSPKYLFRKEGQNVTLSCEQNLNHDAMYWYRQDPGQGLRLIYYSQIVNDFQKGDIAEGYSVSREKKESFPLTVTSAQKNPTAFYLCASSMLRTGYTGELFFGEGSRLTVL.

The genes are TRBV9 and TRBJ1-5; TRBD1 matches at 10 bases. The CDR3 length is 16 residues. Germline V gene lookup returns CDR1 SGDLS and CDR2 YYNGEE. Trimming at V came to 3 bases and at J to 4 bases, leaving 7 bases not matched to a gene. The CDR3 spells CASSETGTGANQPQHF. DNA for the CDR3: TGTGCCAGCAGCGAAACCGGGACAGGGGCTAATCAGCCCCAGCATTTT.

V gene TRBV5-4 combines with J gene TRBJ2-1, with D unclear. CDR1 and CDR2 (germline): SGHNT, YYREEE (reference sequence). V was trimmed by 3 bases and J by 4 bases, leaving 17 bases between them. There are 16 residues in the CDR3. For the CDR3, the DNA is TGTGCCAGCAGCTCCCCCCAGCTGTCTCCGTACAATGAGCAGTTCTTC. Translating it yields CASSSPQLSPYNEQFF. Together with reference TRBV5-4 and TRBJ2-1, the CDR3 gives the full variable domain: ETGVTQSPTHLIKTRGQQVTLRCSSQSGHNTVSWYQQALGQGPQFIFQYYREEENGRGNFPPRFSGLQFPNYSSELNVNALELDDSALYLCASSSPQLSPYNEQFFGPGTRLTVL.

The chain uses TRBV7-9 and TRBJ1-2, with D tentatively TRBD1 (6 bases). There are 14 residues in the CDR3. CDR1 is SEHNR, CDR2 FQNEAQ, per germline (reference sequence). Deletions cut 4 bases from V and 3 bases from J, with 12 bases between. The CDR3 is CASSSGAEYYGYTF. The CDR3 coding sequence is TGTGCCAGCAGCTCAGGGGCGGAGTACTATGGCTACACCTTC. Complete variable domain (other parts from reference TRBV7-9 and TRBJ1-2): DTGVSQNPRHKITKRGQNVTFRCDPISEHNRLYWYRQTLGQGPEFLTYFQNEAQLEKSRLLSDRFSAERPKGSFSTLEIQRTEQGDSAMYLCASSSGAEYYGYTFGSGTRLTVV.

The chain has TRBV10-3 and TRBJ2-7; the D call may be TRBD1 or TRBD2 (6 bases each). The V end lost 0 bases, the J end lost 3 bases, and 18 bases lay between the germline ends. The length of the CDR3 is 17 residues. The germline gives CDR1 ENHRY, CDR2 SYGVKD. The CDR3 nucleotides are TGTGCCATCAGTGAGTCGAAGGGGGGACTTACATTCTACGAGCAGTACTTC. Amino acids: CAISESKGGLTFYEQYF.

The chain joins TRBV9 to TRBJ1-1; no clear D gene. The CDR3 covers 16 residues. Germline CDR1 SGDLS, CDR2 YYNGEE. The V end lost 4 bases, the J end lost 5 bases, and 21 bases lay between the germline ends. CDR3 sequence: CASSHGRTGKGTEAFF. The CDR3 coding sequence is TGTGCCAGCAGCCACGGGAGGACGGGAAAGGGAACTGAAGCTTTCTTT.

This clone was seen just once. This chain connects TRBV6-5 to TRBJ2-3; 8 bases line up with TRBD2. The length of the CDR3 is 13 residues. Trimming took 11 bases from V and 1 from J; bases not matched to a gene: 5. Germline CDR1 is MNHEY and CDR2 is SVGAGI. The chain's CDR3 is CAAWTSRTDTQYF. DNA of the CDR3: TGTGCCGCTTGGACTAGCCGCACAGATACGCAGTATTTT.

This chain links TRBV9 with TRBJ1-2; possibly TRBD1 for D (6 bases). Germline values: CDR1 SGDLS, CDR2 YYNGEE. This CDR3 comprises 18 residues. V was cut by 3 bases and J by 4 bases, with 25 bases left in between. The CDR3 DNA reads as TGTGCCAGCAGCGCTGGGGGGGACACTGAGGGCATTAGCTATGGCTACACCTTC. It specifies CASSAGGDTEGISYGYTF.

This rearrangement joins TRBV27 to TRBJ2-7; D assignment may be TRBD1 or TRBD2 (5 bases each). Germline CDR1 and CDR2: MNHEY and SMNVEV (reference sequence). This CDR3 has 14 amino acids. V was clipped by 8 bases and J by 2 bases, with 16 bases between them. Written as DNA, the CDR3 is TGTGCCAGCGGACCCCGGGACGGAACCTACGAGCAGTACTTC. It encodes CASGPRDGTYEQYF.